These 30 T cell receptor beta chains originate from one sample sequenced in a study of OX40 agonist ivuxolimab in advanced cancers. Method: immunoSEQ multiplex PCR; TCRdb's copy keeps in-frame clones and lacks some. The profile shows approximately 59,000 clones, roughly 77% of them singletons. The material was CD4+ or CD8+ T cells sorted from blood, obtained in a trial of the OX40 agonist ivuxolimab. These receptors came from an adult with an advanced solid tumor such as melanoma, head and neck, liver or kidney cancer.

The rearrangement uses TRBV9 and TRBJ1-3; D remains ambiguous. V was pared by 4 bases and J by 0 bases, with 11 bases between. The germline V gene has CDR1 SGDLS and CDR2 YYNGEE. This CDR3 region has 15 residues. CDR3 sequence (DNA): TGTGCCAGCAGCTTCTCGGGGAACTCTGGAAACACCATATATTTT. Translation gives CASSFSGNSGNTIYF.

This clone came up once. This chain joins TRBV5-6 and TRBJ1-6; D call uncertain. V lost 2 bases to trimming and J lost 7 bases, with 16 bases between them. Germline V lookup: CDR1 SGHDT, CDR2 YYEEEE. This CDR3 is built from 16 residues. The CDR3 spells CASSFGVGVGNSPLHF. The CDR3 DNA sequence: TGTGCCAGCAGCTTCGGAGTCGGAGTAGGAAATTCACCCCTCCACTTT.

This clone was observed a single time. V and J are TRBV6-5 and TRBJ1-2; a weak D match, TRBD1 (5 bases). Germline V gene sequence: CDR1 MNHEY, CDR2 SVGAGI. This CDR3 is built from 13 residues. Trimming removed 0 bases at V and 9 bases at J, with 11 bases between. CDR3 sequence reads: CASSYSGPVRYTF. CDR3 coding DNA: TGTGCCAGCAGTTACTCGGGGCCAGTGCGCTACACCTTC.

The genes are TRBV29-1 and TRBJ2-5; D gene uncertain. The CDR3 sequence is 13 residues long. Germline V gene sequence: CDR1 SQVTM, CDR2 ANQGSEA. The V end was cut by 2 bases, the J end by 3 bases, with 10 bases between. The CDR3 protein is CSVEYVAKETQYF. The CDR3 bases are TGCAGCGTTGAATATGTAGCCAAAGAGACCCAGTACTTC.

The chain uses TRBV5-1 and TRBJ2-1; no clear D gene. Germline values: CDR1 SGHRS, CDR2 YFSETQ. Trimming took off 7 bases at V and 6 bases at J, with 17 bases between the two ends. This CDR3 region has 14 residues. The CDR3 DNA sequence: TGCGCCAGCTCCTTCGTCCCCGACGGCAATGAGCAGTTCTTC. Translated: CASSFVPDGNEQFF.

This chain links TRBV19 with TRBJ2-7, with D perhaps given as TRBD1 or TRBD2 (5 bases each). The V end lost 3 bases, the J end lost 2 bases, and 11 bases lay between the germline ends. Germline lookup yields CDR1 LNHDA and CDR2 SQIVND (reference sequence). The CDR3 is made up of 14 amino acids. The CDR3 DNA reads as TGTGCCAGTAGTATTCAACCGGGACCCTACGAGCAGTACTTC. It translates to CASSIQPGPYEQYF.

The V and J genes are TRBV6-1 and TRBJ2-7, with TRBD2 identical over 9 bases. The CDR3 runs to 14 residues. Losses at the gene ends were 8 bases for V and 5 bases for J; bases not matched to a gene: 10. Germline values: CDR1 MNHNS, CDR2 SASEGT. The CDR3 sequence is CASSRRGGRDEQYF. The CDR3 nucleotides are TGTGCCAGCTCACGGCGGGGGGGCCGAGACGAGCAGTACTTC.

The V gene is TRBV7-9, the J gene TRBJ2-5; tentative D call: TRBD1 (5 bases). The germline gives CDR1 SEHNR, CDR2 FQNEAQ (reference sequence). Trimming took 6 bases from V and 5 from J, leaving 10 bases between them. The CDR3 is made up of 12 amino acids. The CDR3 loop reads CASRGAGETQYF. The CDR3 DNA reads TGTGCCAGCAGAGGGGCTGGCGAGACCCAGTACTTC.

V and J are TRBV5-4 and TRBJ2-5; 12 nucleotides match TRBD2. The CDR3 contains 18 residues. J gave up 5 bases and V 0 bases, and 11 bases lay outside the gene matches. Germline V gene data show CDR1 as SGHNT and CDR2 as YYREEE (reference sequence). The CDR3 loop reads CASSLAGASGGGKETQYF. The CDR3 nucleotides read TGTGCCAGCAGCTTGGCTGGGGCTAGCGGGGGGGGCAAGGAGACCCAGTACTTC.

The rearrangement links TRBV5-1 to TRBJ2-1; the D is unclear. The V and J ends lost 0 bases and 7 bases respectively, with 11 bases between them. This CDR3 is 14 amino acids long. CDR1 and CDR2 from the germline V gene are SGHRS and YFSETQ. The CDR3 sequence is CASSLVSIKNEQFF. In DNA form, the CDR3 reads TGCGCCAGCAGCTTGGTCAGTATTAAGAATGAGCAGTTCTTC. The full variable domain, rest sourced from reference TRBV5-1 and TRBJ2-1, is KAGVTQTPRYLIKTRGQQVTLSCSPISGHRSVSWYQQTPGQGLQFLFEYFSETQRNKGNFPGRFSGRQFSNSRSEMNVSTLELGDSALYLCASSLVSIKNEQFFGPGTRLTVL.

The chain has TRBV5-1 and TRBJ2-6; no clear D. The CDR3 contains 14 residues. Trimming shortened V by 4 bases and J by 4 bases, and 9 bases separated the two germline ends. Germline values: CDR1 SGHRS, CDR2 YFSETQ. The DNA for the CDR3 is TGCGCCAGCAGCCCGGAATGGGGGGCCAACGTCCTGACTTTC. This sequence encodes CASSPEWGANVLTF.

The CDR3 region has the DNA TGCGCCAGCAGCCAAGAAGTGAGGGTAAACACTGAAGCTTTCTTT. It yields the protein CASSQEVRVNTEAFF. The gene calls are TRBV4-1 and TRBJ1-1, with unresolved D. In germline, CDR1 is MGHRA, CDR2 YSYEKL. V was cut by 0 bases and J by 2 bases, with 10 bases left in between. The length of the CDR3 is 15 residues.

This chain connects TRBV15 to TRBJ1-2, with TRBD1 as a possible D gene (6 bases). Germline CDR1 reads LNHNV; CDR2 reads YYDKDF (reference sequence). Trimming took off 3 bases at V and 8 bases at J, with 13 bases between the two ends. The length of the CDR3 is 13 residues. The DNA of the CDR3 is TGTGCCACCAGCAGCCGTACAGGGCAAGGCTACACCTTC. It yields the protein CATSSRTGQGYTF.

J is TRBJ2-1 and V is TRBV2; D gene uncertain. Germline CDR1 reads SNHLY; CDR2 reads FYNNEI. V was pared by 0 bases and J by 2 bases, with 8 bases between. The CDR3 consists of 15 residues. This CDR3 reads CASSEAHAAYNEQFF. DNA of the CDR3: TGTGCCAGCAGTGAAGCTCACGCCGCCTACAATGAGCAGTTCTTC.

This clone was recorded only once. V gene TRBV6-1 combines with J gene TRBJ2-4; D tentatively fits TRBD1 or TRBD2 (5 bases each). Per the germline V gene, CDR1 is MNHNS and CDR2 is SASEGT. Trimming left V 5 bases short and J 7 bases short, with 12 bases between. The length of the CDR3 is 13 residues. Here the CDR3 reads CASSRGGGNIQYF. CDR3 nucleotide sequence: TGTGCCAGCAGTCGGGGTGGGGGTAACATTCAGTACTTC.

The chain links TRBV5-1 to TRBJ1-3; D not resolved. With 3 bases removed from V and 1 base from J, the gap between germline ends came to 8 bases. Germline V gene lookup returns CDR1 SGHRS and CDR2 YFSETQ. This CDR3 region has 14 residues. Here the CDR3 DNA reads TGCGCCAGCAGCTCCCAGGCATCTGGAAACACCATATATTTT. Its protein product is CASSSQASGNTIYF.

The V and J genes are TRBV29-1 and TRBJ1-2, with D perhaps TRBD1 (5 bases). Germline CDR1 reads SQVTM; CDR2 reads ANQGSEA. The CDR3 is made up of 11 amino acids. V gave up 7 bases and J gave up 8 bases, with 14 bases separating them. The CDR3 protein is CSALGEEGYTF. CDR3 in DNA: TGCAGCGCTCTGGGGGAGGAGGGCTACACCTTC. The whole variable domain, filled in from reference TRBV29-1 and TRBJ1-2, reads SAVISQKPSRDICQRGTSLTIQCQVDSQVTMMFWYRQQPGQSLTLIATANQGSEATYESGFVIDKFPISRPNLTFSTLTVSNMSPEDSSIYLCSALGEEGYTFGSGTRLTVV.

The chain uses TRBV5-1 and TRBJ2-7, with a weak D call TRBD2 (6 bases). V was trimmed by 3 bases and J by 2 bases, leaving 12 bases between them. In germline, CDR1 is SGHRS, CDR2 YFSETQ. The CDR3 contains 14 residues. CDR3 residues: CASSSGLLTYEQYF. CDR3 bases: TGCGCCAGCAGCTCGGGACTTCTCACCTACGAGCAGTACTTC.

The chain employs TRBV10-3 and TRBJ1-1; 8 bases line up with TRBD1. The ends lost 4 bases at V and 3 bases at J; junction bases unmatched: 7. The CDR3 sequence is 15 residues long. In germline, CDR1 is ENHRY, CDR2 SYGVKD. CDR3 DNA sequence: TGTGCCATCAGTGGAAGACAGGGGTCCTACACTGAAGCTTTCTTT. Encoded protein: CAISGRQGSYTEAFF.

In its sample, this clone was seen once. The V and J genes are TRBV2 and TRBJ1-5, with D maybe TRBD1 (6 bases). The CDR3 contains 13 residues. Germline loops: CDR1 SNHLY, CDR2 FYNNEI. V gave up 7 bases and J gave up 5 bases, with 12 bases separating them. The CDR3, as DNA: TGTGCCAGCAATTCAAGGGGGGATCAGCCCCAGCATTTT. This gives the protein CASNSRGDQPQHF.

This chain connects TRBV4-1 to TRBJ1-1; D unclear. CDR1 is MGHRA, CDR2 YSYEKL, per germline. V was shortened by 4 bases and J by 3 bases, with 15 bases between the two germline ends. CDR3 size: 15 residues. The CDR3 spells CASSRQRVGYTEAFF. CDR3 bases: TGCGCCAGCAGCCGTCAGAGGGTCGGGTACACTGAAGCTTTCTTT.

The chain combines TRBV30 with TRBJ2-5, with 11 bases matching TRBD2. This CDR3 has 17 residues. From germline, CDR1 is GTSNPN and CDR2 SVGIG (reference sequence). The ends lost 0 bases at V and 0 bases at J; junction bases unmatched: 6. CDR3 sequence reads: CAWSVSGTSGNQETQYF. As DNA, the CDR3 is TGTGCCTGGAGTGTATCCGGGACTAGCGGCAACCAAGAGACCCAGTACTTC.

The gene calls are TRBV2 and TRBJ1-2; unclear D gene. Per germline, CDR1 SNHLY and CDR2 FYNNEI. The length of the CDR3 is 13 residues. V lost 2 bases and J 1 base, leaving 5 bases between the germline ends. CDR3 residues: CASSERGNYGYTF. CDR3 DNA: TGTGCCAGCAGTGAACGGGGTAACTATGGCTACACCTTC.

This chain uses TRBV6-5 with TRBJ2-4; no reliable D call. In germline, CDR1 is MNHEY, CDR2 SVGAGI. CDR3 length: 15 amino acids. V lost 6 bases and J lost 0, with 12 bases in between. The CDR3 DNA reads as TGTGCCAGCAGCAGAGGCGTTTTAGCCAAAAACATTCAGTACTTC. Translated, it gives CASSRGVLAKNIQYF.

The sample holds one count of this clone. The CDR3 DNA reads TGTGCCAGCAGCTTGAAGGCGAGGGACTATGGCTACACCTTC. Protein: CASSLKARDYGYTF. The V gene is TRBV5-4, the J gene TRBJ1-2; D is uncertain. V lost 1 base, J lost 3 bases, and 10 bases lay in between. The CDR3 has 14 residues. Germline CDR1 is SGHNT and CDR2 is YYREEE (reference sequence).

The chain employs TRBV6-6 and TRBJ1-5; D possibly corresponds to TRBD1 (5 bases). From germline, CDR1 is MNHNY and CDR2 SVGAGI (reference sequence). The CDR3 is made up of 15 amino acids. V gave up 1 base and J gave up 4 bases, with 11 bases separating them. The CDR3 nucleotides read TGTGCCAGCAGTTACTGGGGGGAGGAAAATCAGCCCCAGCATTTT. Its translation is CASSYWGEENQPQHF.

The V gene is TRBV5-1, the J gene TRBJ2-5; the match to TRBD1 covers 9 bases. The CDR3 runs 16 residues. Per the germline V gene, CDR1 is SGHRS and CDR2 is YFSETQ. The V gene end was trimmed by 0 bases and the J gene end by 2 bases; junction bases not matched to a gene: 5. This chain's CDR3 is CASSLGDREWQETQYF. DNA of the CDR3: TGCGCCAGCAGCTTGGGGGACAGGGAATGGCAAGAGACCCAGTACTTC.

The chain links TRBV5-1 to TRBJ2-1, with 11 bases identical to TRBD1. V gave up 0 bases and J gave up 5 bases; unmatched junction bases: 4. The CDR3 consists of 16 residues. Germline V gives CDR1 SGHRS, CDR2 YFSETQ. CDR3 amino acids: CASSLGGQGANNEQFF. Here the CDR3 DNA reads TGCGCCAGCAGCTTGGGAGGACAGGGGGCCAACAATGAGCAGTTCTTC.

The J gene is TRBJ1-6, the V gene TRBV28, with D tentatively TRBD1 (5 bases). Trimming cost V 2 bases and J 6 bases, with 14 bases left between them. Germline CDR1 is MDHEN and CDR2 is SYDVKM. The CDR3 is 16 residues long. This CDR3 is CASSLPRDLSNSPLHF. CDR3 coding DNA: TGTGCCAGCAGTTTACCCCGGGACCTTAGTAATTCACCCCTCCACTTT. Full variable domain (missing parts from reference TRBV28 and TRBJ1-6): DVKVTQSSRYLVKRTGEKVFLECVQDMDHENMFWYRQDPGLGLRLIYFSYDVKMKEKGDIPEGYSVSREKKERFSLILESASTNQTSMYLCASSLPRDLSNSPLHFGNGTRLTVT.

This rearrangement joins TRBV2 to TRBJ2-2; 10 bases are a match to TRBD1. J gave up 4 bases and V 4 bases, and 0 bases lay outside the gene matches. This CDR3 has 14 amino acids. Germline V lookup: CDR1 SNHLY, CDR2 FYNNEI. The CDR3 nucleotides read TGTGCCAGCAGTGGGACAGGGGGCACCGGGGAGCTGTTTTTT. Residues: CASSGTGGTGELFF. The full variable domain, its missing parts supplied by reference TRBV2 and TRBJ2-2, is EPEVTQTPSHQVTQMGQEVILRCVPISNHLYFYWYRQILGQKVEFLVSFYNNEISEKSEIFDDQFSVERPDGSNFTLKIRSTKLEDSAMYFCASSGTGGTGELFFGEGSRLTVL.